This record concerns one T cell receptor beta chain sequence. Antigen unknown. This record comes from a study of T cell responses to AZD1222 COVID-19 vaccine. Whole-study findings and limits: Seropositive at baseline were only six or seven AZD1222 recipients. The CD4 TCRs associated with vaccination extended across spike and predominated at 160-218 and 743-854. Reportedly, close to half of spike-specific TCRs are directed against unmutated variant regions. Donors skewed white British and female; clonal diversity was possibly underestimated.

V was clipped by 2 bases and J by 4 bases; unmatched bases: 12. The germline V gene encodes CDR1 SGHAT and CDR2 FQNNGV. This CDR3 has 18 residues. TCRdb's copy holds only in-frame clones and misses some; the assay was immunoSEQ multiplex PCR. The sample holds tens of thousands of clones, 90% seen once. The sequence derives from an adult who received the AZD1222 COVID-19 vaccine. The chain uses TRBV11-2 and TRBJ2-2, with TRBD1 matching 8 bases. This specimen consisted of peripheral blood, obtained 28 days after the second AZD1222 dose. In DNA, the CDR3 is TGTGCCAGCAGCTTACGGGACAGGACCTTTGCGAGCACCGGGGAGCTGTTTTTT. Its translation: CASSLRDRTFASTGELFF.